This record concerns one TCR beta chain sequence. The sample belongs to a study of blood T cell repertoires in COVID-19. V shed 3 bases, J shed 3 bases, and the junction held 6 bases outside the gene matches. CDR3 length equals 15 residues. The germline V gene has CDR1 LGHDT and CDR2 YNNKEL (reference sequence). Assay used: immunoSEQ multiplex PCR; TCRdb lists only in-frame clones, some missing. Counted here are 150,000 to 200,000 clones, roughly 86% occurring once; the ten biggest clones make up around 3.5%. The sequence derives from a man between 70 and 80 years old with acute or convalescent COVID-19. The sample comprised peripheral blood. The chain uses TRBV3-1 (or the pseudogene TRBV3-2) and TRBJ1-1; TRBD1 agrees at 8 bases. The CDR3 bases are TGTGCCAGCAGCCAGGAAACAGGGGGTTACACTGAAGCTTTCTTT. Protein sequence: CASSQETGGYTEAFF.